The 23 T cell receptor beta chains presented below share a single source sample, sequenced in a study of cytomegalovirus exposure and HLA in healthy donors. PCR was performed using 60 Vbeta and 13 Jbeta primers. Sequencing used immunoSEQ multiplex PCR; TCRdb keeps in-frame clones, though not all of them. The specimen's table records approximately 110,000 clones. Sequencing was carried out using PBMCs. The receptors originated from a man between 18 and 35 years old in good health and CMV-seronegative.

The chain combines TRBV6-1 with TRBJ2-1; 7 bases align to TRBD2. After removal of 2 bases from V and 1 base from J, the junction contained 5 bases not matched to a gene. This CDR3 spans 16 amino acids. CDR1 is MNHNS and CDR2 is SASEGT in the germline V gene. In nucleotides, the CDR3 is TGTGCCAGCAGTGAATTGGCTAGCGGTTCCTACAATGAGCAGTTCTTC. Protein sequence: CASSELASGSYNEQFF.

The rearrangement uses TRBV5-1 and TRBJ2-3; D uncertain. Trimming cost V 0 bases and J 2 bases, with 7 bases left between them. The CDR3 runs to 14 residues. The germline gives CDR1 SGHRS, CDR2 YFSETQ. Written as DNA, the CDR3 is TGCGCCAGCAGCTTGGATCCGTTCACAGATACGCAGTATTTT. This encodes CASSLDPFTDTQYF.

The chain uses TRBV5-1 and TRBJ2-1; the match to TRBD2 covers 12 bases. CDR3 size: 15 residues. The V gene end was trimmed by 5 bases and the J gene end by 4 bases; junction bases not matched to a gene: 4. Per the germline V gene, CDR1 is SGHRS and CDR2 is YFSETQ. The CDR3 sequence is CASSLAGGQYNEQFF. CDR3 DNA: TGCGCCAGCAGTCTAGCGGGAGGGCAATACAATGAGCAGTTCTTC.

This chain uses TRBV25-1 with TRBJ1-4, with 11 bases lining up with TRBD1. Germline V gene sequence: CDR1 MGHDK, CDR2 SYGVNS. The CDR3 spans 16 residues. With 5 bases clipped from V and 7 bases from J, the junction kept 9 bases outside the gene matches. CDR3 protein: CASSSGQGAWSEKLFF. In DNA, the CDR3 is TGTGCCAGCAGTTCCGGACAGGGGGCATGGAGTGAAAAACTGTTTTTT.

The chain combines TRBV7-8 with TRBJ1-5; D is unresolved. The CDR3 runs 15 residues. Germline V gene data show CDR1 as SGHVS and CDR2 as FQNEAQ. V lost 2 bases and J lost 0, with 8 bases in between. The CDR3 spells CASSLSENSNQPQHF. CDR3 bases: TGTGCCAGCAGCTTATCAGAAAATAGCAATCAGCCCCAGCATTTT.

The genes are TRBV19 and TRBJ1-5, with 12 bases that match TRBD1. CDR1 and CDR2 (germline): LNHDA, SQIVND (reference sequence). J was trimmed by 8 bases and V by 0 bases; bases with no gene match: 14. CDR3 length: 19 amino acids. The CDR3 protein is CASSIDRWGTGGPVEPQHF. The CDR3, as DNA: TGTGCCAGTAGTATAGATCGGTGGGGGACAGGGGGCCCGGTGGAGCCCCAGCATTTT.

Here the CDR3 DNA reads TGTGCCAGCAGTCTCCCGGGACAGGGGGTCGCTGAAGCTTTCTTT. This codes for CASSLPGQGVAEAFF. This sequence joins TRBV28 and TRBJ1-1, with 11 bases that match TRBD1. Losses at the gene ends were 5 bases for V and 6 bases for J; bases not matched to a gene: 8. Germline CDR1 is MDHEN and CDR2 is SYDVKM. This CDR3 has 15 residues.

The chain uses TRBV10-3 and TRBJ1-1; D is unclear. Germline V CDR1 and CDR2: ENHRY, SYGVKD. CDR3 length: 15 amino acids. V was clipped by 4 bases and J by 1 base, with 13 bases between them. For the CDR3, the DNA is TGTGCCATCAGTGTATCCTCCGGGAGGAACACTGAAGCTTTCTTT. Its protein is CAISVSSGRNTEAFF.

The chain employs TRBV6-5 and TRBJ2-1; 10 bases fit TRBD2. CDR3 length: 15 residues. V gave up 2 bases and J gave up 7 bases; unmatched junction bases: 5. CDR1 is MNHEY, CDR2 SVGAGI, per germline. The CDR3 loop reads CASSYMGSGGNEQFF. CDR3 in DNA: TGTGCCAGCAGTTACATGGGTAGCGGGGGGAATGAGCAGTTCTTC.

The J gene is TRBJ1-3, the V gene TRBV19, with 9 bases that match TRBD1. Losses at the gene ends were 4 bases for V and 1 base for J; bases not matched to a gene: 5. There are 16 residues in the CDR3. The germline V gene has CDR1 LNHDA and CDR2 SQIVND (reference sequence). The CDR3 reads CASSTRGQGSGNTIYF. The CDR3 coding sequence is TGTGCCAGTAGTACCAGAGGACAGGGGTCTGGAAACACCATATATTTT.

The CDR3 loop is CASSSSQETQYF. CDR3 sequence (DNA): TGTGCCAGCAGCTCGAGCCAAGAGACCCAGTACTTC. This rearrangement joins TRBV7-9 to TRBJ2-5; D remains unclear. Trimming shortened V by 4 bases and J by 1 base, and 4 bases separated the two germline ends. Germline V gives CDR1 SEHNR, CDR2 FQNEAQ (reference sequence). The CDR3 is made up of 12 amino acids.

The chain employs TRBV4-2 and TRBJ1-2; TRBD1 might be the D (6 bases). The CDR3 loop spans 15 amino acids. Germline V CDR1 and CDR2: LGHNA, YNFKEQ. The germline V and J ends were trimmed by 0 bases and 4 bases, with 12 bases remaining between them. CDR3 loop: CASSQERQETYGYTF. DNA for the CDR3: TGTGCCAGCAGCCAAGAGCGACAGGAAACCTATGGCTACACCTTC.

About this clone itself: A read error may account for a junction end that differs from germline. This specimen includes other DNA sequences encoding the same CDR3. The chain couples TRBV30 to TRBJ1-6; 8 bases are shared with TRBD1. The germline gives CDR1 GTSNPN, CDR2 SVGIG (reference sequence). The CDR3 totals 15 residues. The CDR3 spells CAWSLGGQGGPPLHF. CDR3 bases: TGCGCCTGGAGTCTCGGAGGACAGGGCGGGCCACCCCTCCACTTT.

V and J are TRBV27 and TRBJ2-7; D may be TRBD1 (6 bases). The germline V gene has CDR1 MNHEY and CDR2 SMNVEV (reference sequence). V was trimmed by 6 bases and J by 1 base, leaving 19 bases between them. The CDR3 spans 16 residues. For the CDR3, the DNA is TGTGCCAGCAGCTCATCCTCGGGACACCTATCCTACGAGCAGTACTTC. This sequence encodes CASSSSSGHLSYEQYF.

The chain uses TRBV9 and TRBJ2-1; D unclear. Germline V gene sequence: CDR1 SGDLS, CDR2 YYNGEE. Trimming cost V 2 bases and J 0 bases, with 6 bases left between them. This CDR3 comprises 14 residues. CDR3 residues: CASSVESSYNEQFF. The CDR3 DNA reads as TGTGCCAGCAGCGTGGAGAGCTCCTACAATGAGCAGTTCTTC.

V usage is TRBV18 and J usage is TRBJ2-5; TRBD2 aligns across 10 bases. Germline assignment: CDR1 KGHSH and CDR2 LQKENI. V shed 5 bases and J 5 bases; nucleotides not matched to a gene: 5. CDR3 length: 14 residues. The DNA for the CDR3 is TGTGCCAGCTCAGGCAGCGGGGGGGCCGAGACCCAGTACTTC. Translation: CASSGSGGAETQYF.

The rearrangement joins TRBV5-1 to TRBJ2-1, with 10 bases identical to TRBD2. Germline V gene lookup returns CDR1 SGHRS and CDR2 YFSETQ. The CDR3 has 14 residues. V was clipped by 0 bases and J by 7 bases; unmatched bases: 1. The chain's CDR3 is CASSLVSGGNEQFF. CDR3 DNA: TGCGCCAGCAGCTTGGTTAGCGGGGGGAATGAGCAGTTCTTC.

V and J are TRBV5-4 and TRBJ2-1; 7 bases align to TRBD1. V lost 3 bases and J lost 5; bases outside the gene matches: 5. This CDR3 is 14 amino acids long. Germline values: CDR1 SGHNT, CDR2 YYREEE (reference sequence). CDR3: CASSSRTGNNEQFF. The CDR3 nucleotides are TGTGCCAGCAGCTCAAGGACAGGCAACAATGAGCAGTTCTTC.

The chain carries TRBV29-1 and TRBJ2-5; a weak D match, TRBD2 (6 bases). Trimming cost V 6 bases and J 3 bases, with 20 bases left between them. Germline V gives CDR1 SQVTM, CDR2 ANQGSEA. The CDR3 extends over 15 amino acids. The CDR3 region is CSVSFGQGGEETQYF. The CDR3 DNA reads TGCAGCGTCTCTTTTGGGCAGGGAGGAGAAGAGACCCAGTACTTC.

This sequence joins TRBV5-4 and TRBJ1-2; the D gene is possibly TRBD1 (5 bases). This CDR3 has 15 amino acids. Germline CDR1 and CDR2: SGHNT and YYREEE (reference sequence). V lost 4 bases to trimming and J lost 8 bases, with 21 bases between them. CDR3 nucleotides: TGTGCCAGCAGCACGCGAACTCAGGGTTGGGGAGGCTACACCTTC. It translates to CASSTRTQGWGGYTF.

The rearrangement uses TRBV28 and TRBJ2-7, with D possibly being TRBD2 (7 bases). This CDR3 comprises 15 residues. The V gene's germline CDR1 is MDHEN and CDR2 SYDVKM. V was clipped by 7 bases and J by 3 bases, with 19 bases between them. The CDR3 DNA is TGTGCCAGCATACAAGGGGGGGACACCGACTACGAGCAGTACTTC. Translation: CASIQGGDTDYEQYF.

The chain is built from TRBV5-1 and TRBJ2-2, with 7 nucleotides matching TRBD1. This CDR3 has 16 residues. V lost 4 bases, J lost 7 bases, and 13 bases stayed unmatched. Germline V gene sequence: CDR1 SGHRS, CDR2 YFSETQ. The CDR3 DNA reads as TGCGCCAGCAGCCTACAACCGGGACAGTCGGGCGGGGAGCTGTTTTTT. Its translation: CASSLQPGQSGGELFF. Full variable domain (rest looked up from reference TRBV5-1 and TRBJ2-2): KAGVTQTPRYLIKTRGQQVTLSCSPISGHRSVSWYQQTPGQGLQFLFEYFSETQRNKGNFPGRFSGRQFSNSRSEMNVSTLELGDSALYLCASSLQPGQSGGELFFGEGSRLTVL.

This chain joins TRBV5-1 and TRBJ1-5; 7 bases agree with TRBD1. J was trimmed by 0 bases and V by 4 bases; bases with no gene match: 4. The CDR3 runs to 15 residues. Germline V gene data show CDR1 as SGHRS and CDR2 as YFSETQ. The CDR3 reads CASSDTGDSNQPQHF. The DNA for the CDR3 is TGCGCCAGCAGCGACACAGGGGATAGCAATCAGCCCCAGCATTTT.